The clone carrying this T cell receptor (beta chain) has at least ten counts. This entry comes from a study of T-cell reconstitution after alpha-beta-depleted transplantation in children. Trimming took 6 bases from V and 7 from J, leaving 13 bases between them. Germline values: CDR1 SEHNR, CDR2 FQNEAQ (reference sequence). The CDR3 extends over 13 amino acids. A TCRbeta library incorporating unique molecular identifiers was prepared. In TCRdb, the PCR reads were re-called with MiXCR into one record per CDR3 protein. Found here are around 140,000 distinct CDR3 sequences, about 8.8% of them singletons; the top ten hold roughly 20%.

The sequencing used PBMCs, mostly from graft donor cells, collected 180 days after TCRalphabeta/CD19-depleted stem cell transplant. This receptor was taken from a female patient aged 2-10 years who had a stem cell transplant for congenital amegakaryocytic thrombocytopenia, so the T cells may come from the graft donor. The chain has TRBV7-9 and TRBJ2-1; weak D call: TRBD2 (6 bases). CDR3 bases: TGTGCCAGCAGACACGGGAGCTTAAATGAGCAGTTCTTC. It translates to CASRHGSLNEQFF.